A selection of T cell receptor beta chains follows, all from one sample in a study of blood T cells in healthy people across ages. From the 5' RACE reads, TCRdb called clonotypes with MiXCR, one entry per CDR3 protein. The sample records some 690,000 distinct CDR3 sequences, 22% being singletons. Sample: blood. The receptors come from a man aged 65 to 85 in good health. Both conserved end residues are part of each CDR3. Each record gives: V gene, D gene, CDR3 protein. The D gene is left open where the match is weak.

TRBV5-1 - CASSPSDGVNAGELFF
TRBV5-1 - CAGSRGDFTDTQYF
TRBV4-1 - CASSQGGREDTQYF
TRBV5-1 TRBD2 CASRNAGGSDTQYF
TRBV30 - CAMRSGALAKNIQYF
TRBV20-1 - CSASRRGYGYTF
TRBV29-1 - CSVGQSETNYGYTF
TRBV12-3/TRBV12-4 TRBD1 CASSSPGQPQRSYTF
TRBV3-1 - CASSLSQGRNIQYF
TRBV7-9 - CASSLGSVNYGYTF
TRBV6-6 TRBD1 CASSSTGTASYEQYF
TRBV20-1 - CSASGGGGNEKLFF
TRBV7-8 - CASSYSPRNSPLHF
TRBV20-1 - CSASRGGEKLFF
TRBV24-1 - CATSDLPFKTQYF
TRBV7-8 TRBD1 CASSVGGVYNSPLHF
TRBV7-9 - CASKSMEGSYEQYF
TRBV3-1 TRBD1 CASSGRDSRQETQYF
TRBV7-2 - CASSPRLETEQFF
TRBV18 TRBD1 CASSRDRASNQPQHF
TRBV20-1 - CMGMGAKNIQYF
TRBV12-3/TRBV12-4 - CASSSGLWVYEQYF
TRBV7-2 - CASRPITGRGETQYF
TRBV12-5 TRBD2 CASGSGTSGKYNEQFF
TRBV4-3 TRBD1 CASSQGGVADRGKKLFF
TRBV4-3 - CASSPQDNYGYTF
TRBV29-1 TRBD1 CSVPLGDRNFYGYTF
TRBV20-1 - CSTQGGYTDAQYF
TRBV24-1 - CATSDPALAEDYGYTF
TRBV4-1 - CATGDIGTSGANVLTF
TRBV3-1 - CASSQADRNTEAFF
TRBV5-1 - CASTPQAGTGELFF
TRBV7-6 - CASSLLDWNTEAFF
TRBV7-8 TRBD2 CASSPGTTPSREQFF
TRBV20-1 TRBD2 CSARGGITDTQYF
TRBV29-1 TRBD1 CSVDRSNYGYTF
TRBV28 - CASSLSGAGGYTF
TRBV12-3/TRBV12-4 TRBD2 CASSRPGLAVHEQFF
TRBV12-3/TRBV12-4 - CAGSSGTPLSFF
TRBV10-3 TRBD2 CAINQGLAGAEGDTQYF
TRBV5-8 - CASSRPTGPAFF
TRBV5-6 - CASSIFGGSSNYGYTF
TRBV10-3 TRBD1 CAISDLTGAGQYF